The 18 T cell receptor beta chains below come from one sample, sequenced in a study of T cells in Graves' hyperthyroidism and ophthalmopathy. Amplified regions were TCR beta CDR3 sequences from RNA transcripts. Researchers ran a first-round RT-PCR on the TCR CDR3 using the HTBI primer set. TCRdb re-called the multiplex PCR reads through MiXCR, storing one row per CDR3 protein. The profile shows a few hundred thousand distinct CDR3 sequences, 20% to 30% of them singletons. The sample consisted of blood. The receptor set was obtained from a man between 45 and 60 years old with Graves' hyperthyroidism.

CDR3 in DNA: TGTGCCAGCAGCTTAACGGGACACCGCTCTGGAAACACCATATATTTT. Translating gives CASSLTGHRSGNTIYF. The rearrangement joins TRBV12-3 or TRBV12-4 to TRBJ1-3; weak D call: TRBD1 (6 bases). V was pared by 6 bases and J by 0 bases, with 15 bases between. The CDR3 runs 16 residues.

The chain links TRBV20-1 to TRBJ1-6; D unclear. The length of the CDR3 is 16 residues. V shed 0 bases and J shed 0 bases, with 9 bases lying between them. Germline V CDR1 and CDR2: DFQATT, SNEGSKA (reference sequence). This CDR3 is CSARDPRSSYNSPLHF. The CDR3 DNA follows: TGCAGTGCTAGAGATCCCAGGAGCTCCTATAATTCACCCCTCCACTTT.

This clonotype was seen a few times. The chain is built from TRBV7-9 and TRBJ2-1; the D gene could be TRBD1 or TRBD2 (5 bases each). The CDR3 length is 16 residues. In germline, CDR1 is SEHNR, CDR2 FQNEAQ (reference sequence). Trimming left V 5 bases short and J 3 bases short, with 17 bases between. The CDR3 protein is CASSPDEGRLYNEQFF. CDR3 in DNA: TGTGCCAGCAGCCCCGACGAGGGGCGGCTCTACAATGAGCAGTTCTTC.

CDR3 DNA: TGTGCCAGCAGGACAGGGCAACACGGCTCCTATAATTCACCCCTCCACTTT. It is translated as CASRTGQHGSYNSPLHF. The V call is TRBV6-1, the J call TRBJ1-6, with 7 nucleotides matching TRBD1. V lost 6 bases to trimming and J lost 0 bases; unmatched junction nucleotides: 8. The CDR3 totals 17 residues. Germline-derived CDR1 and CDR2 are MNHNS and SASEGT.

The chain couples TRBV7-9 to TRBJ2-3, with D maybe TRBD2 (5 bases). The length of the CDR3 is 14 residues. V was cut by 4 bases and J by 3 bases, with 11 bases left in between. Germline loops: CDR1 SEHNR, CDR2 FQNEAQ (reference sequence). DNA for the CDR3: TGTGCCAGCAGCTCGGGCTGGGAGACAGATACGCAGTATTTT. It encodes CASSSGWETDTQYF.

This chain connects TRBV7-6 to TRBJ2-7, with TRBD2 identical over 14 bases. This CDR3 contains 16 residues. Germline lookup yields CDR1 SGHVS and CDR2 FNYEAQ. V lost 1 base to trimming and J lost 8 bases; unmatched junction nucleotides: 7. CDR3 nucleotide sequence: TGTGCCAGCAGCTTAGAAGGGACTAGCGGGAGTTCCCAGCAGTACTTC. Amino acid sequence: CASSLEGTSGSSQQYF.

With regard to this clonotype: This may be a read error, as it is one base from a much larger clone. This sequence joins TRBV28 and TRBJ1-1, with 7 bases identical to TRBD1. V dropped 7 bases and J dropped 1; count of bases not matched to a gene: 9. This CDR3 has 15 amino acids. Germline V gene data show CDR1 as MDHEN and CDR2 as SYDVKM. This CDR3 reads CASTESGTENTEAFF. The CDR3 DNA sequence: TGTGCCAGCACCGAATCCGGGACAGAGAACACTGAAGCTTTCTTT.

The chain recombines TRBV7-9 with TRBJ2-5, with D perhaps matching TRBD2 (5 bases). The CDR3 is made up of 14 amino acids. Per the germline V gene, CDR1 is SEHNR and CDR2 is FQNEAQ (reference sequence). The germline V and J ends were trimmed by 9 bases and 2 bases, with 16 bases remaining between them. The CDR3 loop is CASGEAVMQETQYF. CDR3 bases: TGTGCCAGTGGTGAAGCGGTTATGCAAGAGACCCAGTACTTC. The full variable domain, its missing parts supplied by reference TRBV7-9 and TRBJ2-5, is DTGVSQNPRHKITKRGQNVTFRCDPISEHNRLYWYRQTLGQGPEFLTYFQNEAQLEKSRLLSDRFSAERPKGSFSTLEIQRTEQGDSAMYLCASGEAVMQETQYFGPGTRLLVL.

There are many counts of this clonotype. The genes are TRBV6-6 and TRBJ2-5; D call uncertain. Per the germline V gene, CDR1 is MNHNY and CDR2 is SVGAGI (reference sequence). This CDR3 comprises 15 residues. Trimming pared 2 bases from V and 7 bases from J, leaving 17 bases between. The chain's CDR3 is CASSYLGPRSVTQYF. The CDR3 region has the DNA TGTGCCAGCAGTTACCTTGGACCTCGGTCCGTGACCCAGTACTTC.

V usage is TRBV14 and J usage is TRBJ2-3; D ambiguous. The V end lost 2 bases, the J end lost 4 bases, and 16 bases lay between the germline ends. Germline V gives CDR1 SGHDN, CDR2 FVKESK. The CDR3 extends over 16 amino acids. The DNA for the CDR3 is TGTGCCAGCAGCCAATTCGGGTTCATGGAGTCAGATACGCAGTATTTT. Encoded protein: CASSQFGFMESDTQYF.

About this clonotype itself: Just one base apart from a much larger clone, this may be a read error. The chain is built from TRBV18 and TRBJ1-1; possible D gene TRBD1, 5 bases. The V end was cut by 2 bases, the J end by 12 bases, with 10 bases between. The CDR3 spans 11 residues. Looked up from germline, CDR1 is KGHSH and CDR2 is LQKENI. CDR3 sequence: CASSPMGETFF. The CDR3 nucleotides read TGTGCCAGCTCACCAATGGGGGAAACTTTCTTT.

The chain uses TRBV4-3 and TRBJ2-2; D uncertain. The CDR3 has 15 residues. V lost 0 bases to trimming and J lost 5 bases, with 10 bases between them. Germline-derived CDR1 and CDR2 are LGHNA and YSLEER. CDR3 sequence: CASSQDPSLTGELFF. CDR3 DNA sequence: TGCGCCAGCAGCCAAGATCCTAGTTTAACCGGGGAGCTGTTTTTT.

This clonotype was picked up a small number of times. The chain employs TRBV6-1 and TRBJ1-2; TRBD1 aligns across 7 bases. The germline V gene has CDR1 MNHNS and CDR2 SASEGT. This CDR3 has 13 residues. Losses at the gene ends were 5 bases for V and 7 bases for J; bases not matched to a gene: 7. CDR3 in DNA: TGTGCCAGCAGTTTGACAGGGAGCGGTGGCTACACCTTC. Translation gives CASSLTGSGGYTF.

As regards this clonotype: This is likely a read error, given that the CDR3 carries no conserved phenylalanine or tryptophan at its end. The genes are TRBV11-3 and TRBJ2-3; a possible D gene is TRBD2 (5 bases). Trimming removed 5 bases from V and 2 bases from J, with 14 bases in between. CDR3 length: 15 residues. Germline CDR1 and CDR2: SGHNT and YENEEA. Here the CDR3 DNA reads TGTGCCAGCAGCCCCCGGGGAGTTGTCACAGATACGCAGTATGTT. This sequence encodes CASSPRGVVTDTQYV.

V is TRBV5-1 and J is TRBJ2-7; D is uncertain. The V gene's germline CDR1 is SGHRS and CDR2 YFSETQ. CDR3 length equals 14 residues. The V and J ends lost 3 bases and 1 base respectively, with 11 bases between them. The chain's CDR3 is CASSWTPGSYEQYF. For the CDR3, the DNA is TGCGCCAGCAGCTGGACCCCGGGTTCCTACGAGCAGTACTTC.

This clonotype has just a few counts. V and J are TRBV5-1 and TRBJ1-2; D gene unclear. The CDR3 extends over 14 amino acids. The V gene's germline CDR1 is SGHRS and CDR2 YFSETQ. Trimming took 0 bases from V and 1 from J, leaving 7 bases between them. CDR3 in amino acids: CASSLDWINYGYTF. CDR3 sequence (DNA): TGCGCCAGCAGCTTGGATTGGATTAACTATGGCTACACCTTC.

The gene calls are TRBV18 and TRBJ2-7, with 10 positions matching TRBD2. In germline, CDR1 is KGHSH, CDR2 LQKENI. The CDR3 covers 16 residues. The trim removed 2 bases at V and 6 bases at J, leaving 10 bases unmatched. The CDR3 loop is CASSPAISGRWGEQYF. The CDR3, as DNA: TGTGCCAGCTCACCAGCAATTAGCGGGAGGTGGGGCGAGCAGTACTTC. The full variable domain, rest sourced from reference TRBV18 and TRBJ2-7, is NAGVMQNPRHLVRRRGQEARLRCSPMKGHSHVYWYRQLPEEGLKFMVYLQKENIIDESGMPKERFSAEFPKEGPSILRIQQVVRGDSAAYFCASSPAISGRWGEQYFGPGTRLTVT.

This chain connects TRBV7-3 to TRBJ2-1; D is possibly TRBD2 (5 bases). The germline V gene encodes CDR1 SGHTA and CDR2 FQGTGA. The CDR3 runs to 14 residues. The V end lost 2 bases, the J end lost 9 bases, and 14 bases lay between the germline ends. The CDR3 DNA reads TGTGCCAGCAGCTTAGGAACTAGTCTTGGTGAGCAGTTCTTC. This gives the protein CASSLGTSLGEQFF.